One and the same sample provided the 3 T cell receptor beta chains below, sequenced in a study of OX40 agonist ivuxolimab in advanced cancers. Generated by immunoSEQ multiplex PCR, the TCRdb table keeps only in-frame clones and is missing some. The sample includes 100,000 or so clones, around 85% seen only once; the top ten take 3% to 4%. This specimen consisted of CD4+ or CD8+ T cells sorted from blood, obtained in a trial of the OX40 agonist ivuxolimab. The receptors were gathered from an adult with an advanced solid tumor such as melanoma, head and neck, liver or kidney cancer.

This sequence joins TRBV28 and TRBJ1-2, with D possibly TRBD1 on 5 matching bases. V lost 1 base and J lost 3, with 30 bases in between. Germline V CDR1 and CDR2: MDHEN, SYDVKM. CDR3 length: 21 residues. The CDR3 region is CASSLLGSWGKVFVEDYGYTF. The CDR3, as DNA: TGTGCCAGCAGTTTATTGGGGAGTTGGGGGAAGGTGTTTGTGGAGGACTATGGCTACACCTTC.

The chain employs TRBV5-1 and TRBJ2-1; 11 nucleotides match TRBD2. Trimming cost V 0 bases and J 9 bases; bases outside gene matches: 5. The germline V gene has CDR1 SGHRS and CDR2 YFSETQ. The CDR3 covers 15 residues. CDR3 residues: CASSLGGLAGGEQFF. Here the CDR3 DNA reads TGCGCCAGCAGCTTGGGGGGCCTAGCGGGAGGTGAGCAGTTCTTC. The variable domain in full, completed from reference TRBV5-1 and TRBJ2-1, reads KAGVTQTPRYLIKTRGQQVTLSCSPISGHRSVSWYQQTPGQGLQFLFEYFSETQRNKGNFPGRFSGRQFSNSRSEMNVSTLELGDSALYLCASSLGGLAGGEQFFGPGTRLTVL.

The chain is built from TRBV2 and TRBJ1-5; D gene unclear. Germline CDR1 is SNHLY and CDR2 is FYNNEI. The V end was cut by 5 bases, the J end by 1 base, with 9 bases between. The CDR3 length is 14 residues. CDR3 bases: TGTGCCAGCAGTTGGTTCGAGAGCAATCAGCCCCAGCATTTT. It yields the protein CASSWFESNQPQHF.